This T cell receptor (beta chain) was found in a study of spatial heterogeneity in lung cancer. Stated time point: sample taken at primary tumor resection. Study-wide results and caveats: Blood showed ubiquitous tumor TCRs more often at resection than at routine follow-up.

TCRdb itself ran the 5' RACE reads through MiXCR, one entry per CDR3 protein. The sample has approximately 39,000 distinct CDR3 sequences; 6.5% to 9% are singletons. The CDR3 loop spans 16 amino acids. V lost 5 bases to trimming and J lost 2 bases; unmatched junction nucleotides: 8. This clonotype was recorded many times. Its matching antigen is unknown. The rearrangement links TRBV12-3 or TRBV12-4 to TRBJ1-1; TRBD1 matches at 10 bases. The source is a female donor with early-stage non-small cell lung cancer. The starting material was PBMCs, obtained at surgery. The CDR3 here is CASSPGQGQGNTEAFF. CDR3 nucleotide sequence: TGTGCCAGCAGTCCGGGACAGGGGCAGGGTAACACTGAAGCTTTCTTT.